The clone carrying this T cell receptor beta chain has more than one count but fewer than ten. What it recognizes is unknown. The trim removed 3 bases at V and 5 bases at J, leaving 21 bases unmatched. From germline, CDR1 is SGHRS and CDR2 YFSETQ. The CDR3 is 19 residues long. The record originates from a study of post-analysis software for immune sequencing data. Study-wide findings and caveats: Relative to controls, patients had about five TRBV segments at higher frequency, with TRBV5-6, TRBV5-1 and TRBV20-1 among these.

Unique molecular identifiers featured in each of the TCR beta cDNA libraries. TCRdb re-analysed the PCR reads in MiXCR, keeping a single row per CDR3 protein. Of under 900,000 distinct CDR3 sequences detected, approximately 50% appear once; the ten largest clones hold around 4.5%. The J gene is TRBJ2-5, the V gene TRBV5-1; TRBD2 matches 8 bases. The specimen was blood. The source is a girl aged 5 to 17 with multiple sclerosis. For the CDR3, the DNA is TGCGCCAGCAGCTATCTCCTCGGAACTAGCGGTCTAAGGGGGGAGACCCAGTACTTC. It translates to CASSYLLGTSGLRGETQYF. The full variable domain, with the rest looked up from reference TRBV5-1 and TRBJ2-5, is KAGVTQTPRYLIKTRGQQVTLSCSPISGHRSVSWYQQTPGQGLQFLFEYFSETQRNKGNFPGRFSGRQFSNSRSEMNVSTLELGDSALYLCASSYLLGTSGLRGETQYFGPGTRLLVL.